This T cell receptor (beta chain) was identified in a study of T cells in Graves' hyperthyroidism and ophthalmopathy. General observations from the study: For ophthalmopathy, model prediction preceded onset by a median around six months.

The CDR3 runs 16 residues. The germline V and J ends were trimmed by 6 bases and 0 bases, with 14 bases remaining between them. In germline, CDR1 is WSHSY, CDR2 SAAADI. TCR beta CDR3 region amplification was performed from RNA transcripts. In the first-round RT-PCR of the TCR CDR3, the HTBI primer set was used. TCRdb re-derived calls from the multiplex PCR reads in MiXCR, one entry per CDR3 protein. The repertoire holds hundreds of thousands of distinct CDR3 sequences, 35% to 40% seen once, with 7% to 10% in the top ten. Details on this clonotype: Its specificity is unknown. This could be a read error, since a much larger clone is one nucleotide away.

What was sequenced was blood. This chain joins TRBV10-2 and TRBJ2-2; D assignment may be TRBD1 or TRBD2 (5 bases each). This clonotype was sampled from a man aged 18 to 35 with Graves' hyperthyroidism. The CDR3 sequence is CASRPRDLANTGELFF. CDR3 DNA: TGCGCCAGCAGGCCTCGGGACCTCGCGAACACCGGGGAGCTGTTTTTT.